The 2 T cell receptor beta chains in this list originate from one sample, sequenced in a study of shared clonotypes between healthy human individuals. Sequenced by immunoSEQ multiplex PCR; TCRdb stores in-frame clones only, minus some. The sample holds 400,000 to 500,000 clones, about three quarters seen once. What was sequenced was PBMCs. The receptors were gathered from a woman aged 40 to 49 in good health. Some clones in this sample may be carry-over from other donors' samples.

The chain employs TRBV7-3 and TRBJ2-3, with D hard to call. The CDR3 has 14 residues. Germline lookup yields CDR1 SGHTA and CDR2 FQGTGA. The V and J ends lost 1 base and 2 bases respectively, with 7 bases between them. In nucleotides, the CDR3 is TGTGCCAGCAGCTTAAATGGGAACACAGATACGCAGTATTTT. It yields the protein CASSLNGNTDTQYF. Full variable domain (outside the CDR3, taken from reference TRBV7-3 and TRBJ2-3): GAGVSQTPSNKVTEKGKYVELRCDPISGHTALYWYRQSLGQGPEFLIYFQGTGAADDSGLPNDRFFAVRPEGSVSTLKIQRTERGDSAVYLCASSLNGNTDTQYFGPGTRLTVL.

Details on this clone: A much larger clonotype is one base distant, so this may be a read error. Other DNA variants within this sample encode the same CDR3. The chain recombines TRBV11-3 with TRBJ2-7; TRBD1 matches at 7 bases. There are 14 residues in the CDR3. Looked up from germline, CDR1 is SGHNT and CDR2 is YENEEA. J lost 5 bases, V lost 5 bases, and 9 bases had no gene match. Here the CDR3 DNA reads TGTGCCAGCAGCCCGCTGACAGGGAGCCACGAGCAGTACTTC. This translates into CASSPLTGSHEQYF.